This TCR beta chain was recovered during a study of cytomegalovirus exposure and HLA in healthy donors. Every donor was a healthy person donating bone marrow. Study results and caveats: Analysis was performed later, and it showed HLA-associated TCR beta chains to be more clonally expanded than equally common others. Published work reported that the classifier diagnosed cytomegalovirus status with high specificity and sensitivity.

With regard to this clone: Its matching antigen is unknown.

A multiplex PCR was run with 60 Vbeta primers and 13 Jbeta primers. In the authors' methods: Approximately 11 million of the 80 million or so unique TCR beta chains counted in a later analysis were shared. Assay: immunoSEQ multiplex PCR; the TCRdb copy retains only in-frame clones and omits some. That table gives V, J and clone size, and the DNA gave D and trimming. The sample holds 150,000 to 200,000 clones, approximately 77% seen once. This CDR3 has 13 amino acids. Trimming removed 5 bases from V and 3 bases from J, with 9 bases in between. Germline CDR1 is KGHSH and CDR2 is LQKENI. The chain combines TRBV18 with TRBJ2-3; D is possibly TRBD1 (6 bases). Source material: PBMCs. The receptor comes from a man between 40 and 49 years old in good health and CMV-seropositive. The chain's CDR3 is CASSRTDTDTQYF. CDR3 DNA: TGTGCCAGCTCAAGGACAGATACAGATACGCAGTATTTT.